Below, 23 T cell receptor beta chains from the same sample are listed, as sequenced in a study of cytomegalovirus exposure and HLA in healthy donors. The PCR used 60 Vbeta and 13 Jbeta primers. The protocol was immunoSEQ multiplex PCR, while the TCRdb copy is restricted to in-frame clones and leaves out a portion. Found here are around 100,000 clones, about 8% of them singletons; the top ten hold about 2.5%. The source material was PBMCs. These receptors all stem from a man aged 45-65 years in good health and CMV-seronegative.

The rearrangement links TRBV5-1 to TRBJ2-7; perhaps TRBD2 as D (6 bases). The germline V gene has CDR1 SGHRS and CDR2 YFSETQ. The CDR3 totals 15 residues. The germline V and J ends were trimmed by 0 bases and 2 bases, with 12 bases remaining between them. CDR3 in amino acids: CASSLDGGEAYEQYF. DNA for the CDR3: TGCGCCAGCAGCTTGGATGGCGGGGAAGCCTACGAGCAGTACTTC.

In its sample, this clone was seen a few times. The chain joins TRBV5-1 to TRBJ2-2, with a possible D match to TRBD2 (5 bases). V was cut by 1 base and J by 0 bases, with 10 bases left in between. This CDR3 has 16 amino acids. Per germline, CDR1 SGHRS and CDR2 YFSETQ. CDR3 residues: CASSLIEGANTGELFF. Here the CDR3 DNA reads TGCGCCAGCAGCTTGATAGAGGGTGCGAACACCGGGGAGCTGTTTTTT. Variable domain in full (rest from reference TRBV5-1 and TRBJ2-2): KAGVTQTPRYLIKTRGQQVTLSCSPISGHRSVSWYQQTPGQGLQFLFEYFSETQRNKGNFPGRFSGRQFSNSRSEMNVSTLELGDSALYLCASSLIEGANTGELFFGEGSRLTVL.

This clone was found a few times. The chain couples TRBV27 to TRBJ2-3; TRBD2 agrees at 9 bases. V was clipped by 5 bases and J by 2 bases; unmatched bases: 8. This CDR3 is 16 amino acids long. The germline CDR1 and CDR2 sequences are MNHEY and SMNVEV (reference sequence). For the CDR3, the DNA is TGTGCCAGCAGTACCTGGAGCGGGGGGCCCACAGATACGCAGTATTTT. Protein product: CASSTWSGGPTDTQYF.

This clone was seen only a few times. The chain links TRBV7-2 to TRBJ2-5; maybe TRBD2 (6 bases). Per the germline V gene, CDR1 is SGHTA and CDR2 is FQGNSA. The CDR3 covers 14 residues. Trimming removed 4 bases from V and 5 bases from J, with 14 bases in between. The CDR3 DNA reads TGTGCCAGCAGCTCTTACAGCGGGCCGGAGACCCAGTACTTC. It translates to CASSSYSGPETQYF.

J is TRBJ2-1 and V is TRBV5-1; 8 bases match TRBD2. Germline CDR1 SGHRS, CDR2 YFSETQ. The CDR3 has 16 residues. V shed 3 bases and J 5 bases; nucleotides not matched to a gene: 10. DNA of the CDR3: TGCGCCAGCAGCTGGAGTGGAGCGGGGGCAAACAATGAGCAGTTCTTC. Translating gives CASSWSGAGANNEQFF.

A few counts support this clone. CDR3 in DNA: TGTGCCAGCAGCTCCCCACACAGGGGGCGTAGCGAGCAGTACTTC. Protein sequence: CASSSPHRGRSEQYF. The chain is built from TRBV7-9 and TRBJ2-7; 9 bases match TRBD1. The germline V gene encodes CDR1 SEHNR and CDR2 FQNEAQ (reference sequence). The CDR3 totals 15 residues. After removal of 4 bases from V and 6 bases from J, the junction contained 10 bases not matched to a gene.

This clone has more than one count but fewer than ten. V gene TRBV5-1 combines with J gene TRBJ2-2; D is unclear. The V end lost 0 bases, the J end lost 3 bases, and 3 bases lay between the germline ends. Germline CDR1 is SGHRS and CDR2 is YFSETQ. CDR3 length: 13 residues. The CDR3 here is CASSLADTGELFF. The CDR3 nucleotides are TGCGCCAGCAGCTTGGCGGACACCGGGGAGCTGTTTTTT.

The CDR3 sequence is CAISERYLGSSGTGSDMNTEAFF. CDR3 bases: TGTGCCATCAGTGAGCGTTACCTAGGGAGCTCCGGGACAGGGAGTGATATGAACACTGAAGCTTTCTTT. V is TRBV10-3 and J is TRBJ1-1, with TRBD1 identical over 9 bases. In germline, CDR1 is ENHRY, CDR2 SYGVKD. V gave up 2 bases and J gave up 0 bases; unmatched junction bases: 25. This CDR3 region has 23 residues.

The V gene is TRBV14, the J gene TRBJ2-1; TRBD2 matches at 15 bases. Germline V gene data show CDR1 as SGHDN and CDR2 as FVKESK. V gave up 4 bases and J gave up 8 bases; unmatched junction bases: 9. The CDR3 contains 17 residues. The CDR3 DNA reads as TGTGCCAGCAGCCGGTCGGCAGGACTAGCGGGAGGGGATGAGCAGTTCTTC. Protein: CASSRSAGLAGGDEQFF.

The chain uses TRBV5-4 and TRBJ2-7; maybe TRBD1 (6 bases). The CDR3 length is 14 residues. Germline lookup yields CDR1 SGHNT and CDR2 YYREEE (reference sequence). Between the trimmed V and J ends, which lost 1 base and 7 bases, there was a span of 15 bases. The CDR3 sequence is CASSLPGQLGEQYF. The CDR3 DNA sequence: TGTGCCAGCAGCTTGCCGGGACAATTGGGAGAGCAGTACTTC.

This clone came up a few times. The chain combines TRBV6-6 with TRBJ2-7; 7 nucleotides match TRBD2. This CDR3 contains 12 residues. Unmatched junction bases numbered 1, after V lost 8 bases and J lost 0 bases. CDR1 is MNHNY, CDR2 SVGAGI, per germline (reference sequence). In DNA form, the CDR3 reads TGTGCCAGCTGCGGGAGCTCCTACGAGCAGTACTTC. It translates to CASCGSSYEQYF.

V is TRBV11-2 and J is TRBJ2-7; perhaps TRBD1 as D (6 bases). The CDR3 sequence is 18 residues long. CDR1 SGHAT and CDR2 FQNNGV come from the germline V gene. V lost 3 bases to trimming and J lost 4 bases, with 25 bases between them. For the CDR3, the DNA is TGTGCCAGCAGCTTGACACTTAACAGGGACCCCCCGGGGTACGAGCAGTACTTC. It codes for CASSLTLNRDPPGYEQYF.

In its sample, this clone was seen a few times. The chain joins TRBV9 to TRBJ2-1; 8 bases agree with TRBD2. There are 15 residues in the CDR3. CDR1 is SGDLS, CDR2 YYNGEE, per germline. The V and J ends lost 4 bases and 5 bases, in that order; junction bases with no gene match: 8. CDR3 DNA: TGTGCCAGCAGCCCTAGACTAGCGCAGAACAATGAGCAGTTCTTC. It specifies CASSPRLAQNNEQFF.

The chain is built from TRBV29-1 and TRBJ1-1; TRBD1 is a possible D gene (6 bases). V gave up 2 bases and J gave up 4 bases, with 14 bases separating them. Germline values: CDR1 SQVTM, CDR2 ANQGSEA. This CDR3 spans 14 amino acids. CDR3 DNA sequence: TGCAGCGTTGAACAACAGGGTAGTATCACTGAAGCTTTCTTT. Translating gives CSVEQQGSITEAFF.

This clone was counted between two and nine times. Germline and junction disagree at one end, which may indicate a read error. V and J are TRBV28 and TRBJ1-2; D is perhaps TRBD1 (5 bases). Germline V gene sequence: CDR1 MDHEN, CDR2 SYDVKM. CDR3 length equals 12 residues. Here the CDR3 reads CASSLRGYGYPF. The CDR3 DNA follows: TGTGCCAGCAGTTTAAGGGGCTATGGCTACCCCTTC.

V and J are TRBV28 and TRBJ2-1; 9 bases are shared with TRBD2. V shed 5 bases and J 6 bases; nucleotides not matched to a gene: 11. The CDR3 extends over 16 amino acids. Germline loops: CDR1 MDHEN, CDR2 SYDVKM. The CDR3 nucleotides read TGTGCCAGCAGTACCCCGTCCCAGGGACTAGCCAATGAGCAGTTCTTC. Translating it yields CASSTPSQGLANEQFF. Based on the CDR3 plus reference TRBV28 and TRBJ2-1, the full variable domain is DVKVTQSSRYLVKRTGEKVFLECVQDMDHENMFWYRQDPGLGLRLIYFSYDVKMKEKGDIPEGYSVSREKKERFSLILESASTNQTSMYLCASSTPSQGLANEQFFGPGTRLTVL.

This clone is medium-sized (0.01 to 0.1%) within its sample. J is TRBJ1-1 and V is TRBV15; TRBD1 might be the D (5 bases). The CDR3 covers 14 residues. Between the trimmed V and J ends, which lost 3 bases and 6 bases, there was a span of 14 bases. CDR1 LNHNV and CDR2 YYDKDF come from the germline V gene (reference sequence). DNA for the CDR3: TGTGCCACCAGCAGTCAGGGCAAAAACCCTGAAGCTTTCTTT. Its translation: CATSSQGKNPEAFF.

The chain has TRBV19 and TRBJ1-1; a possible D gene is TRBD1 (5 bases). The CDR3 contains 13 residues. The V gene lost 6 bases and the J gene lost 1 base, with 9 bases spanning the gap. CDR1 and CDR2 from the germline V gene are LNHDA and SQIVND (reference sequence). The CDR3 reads CASSSTGNTEAFF. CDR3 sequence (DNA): TGTGCCAGTAGCTCCACAGGGAACACTGAAGCTTTCTTT.

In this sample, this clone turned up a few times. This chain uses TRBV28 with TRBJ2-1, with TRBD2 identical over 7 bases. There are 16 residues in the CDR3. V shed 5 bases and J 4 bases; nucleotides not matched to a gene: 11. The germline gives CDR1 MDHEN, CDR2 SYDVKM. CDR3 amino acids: CASSGGEAGAYNEQFF. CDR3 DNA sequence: TGTGCCAGCAGTGGGGGGGAGGCGGGAGCATACAATGAGCAGTTCTTC.

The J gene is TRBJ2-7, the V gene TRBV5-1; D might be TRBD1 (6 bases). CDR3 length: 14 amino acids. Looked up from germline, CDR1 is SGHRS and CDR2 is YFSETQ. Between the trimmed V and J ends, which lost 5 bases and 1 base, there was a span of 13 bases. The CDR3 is CASRDSVGSYEQYF. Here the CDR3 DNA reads TGCGCCAGCAGGGACAGCGTAGGGTCCTACGAGCAGTACTTC. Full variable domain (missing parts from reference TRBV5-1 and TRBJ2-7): KAGVTQTPRYLIKTRGQQVTLSCSPISGHRSVSWYQQTPGQGLQFLFEYFSETQRNKGNFPGRFSGRQFSNSRSEMNVSTLELGDSALYLCASRDSVGSYEQYFGPGTRLTVT.

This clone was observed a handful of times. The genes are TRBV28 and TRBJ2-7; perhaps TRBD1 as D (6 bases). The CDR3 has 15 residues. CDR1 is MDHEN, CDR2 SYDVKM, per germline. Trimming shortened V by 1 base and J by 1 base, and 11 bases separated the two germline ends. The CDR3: CASSLYPGDSYEQYF. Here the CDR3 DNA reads TGTGCCAGCAGTTTATACCCAGGGGATTCCTACGAGCAGTACTTC.

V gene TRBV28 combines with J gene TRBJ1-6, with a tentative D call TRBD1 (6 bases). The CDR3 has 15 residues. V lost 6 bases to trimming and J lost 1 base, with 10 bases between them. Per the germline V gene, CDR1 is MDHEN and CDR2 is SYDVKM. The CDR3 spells CASSLRGSYNSPLHF. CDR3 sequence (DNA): TGTGCCAGCAGCCTCAGGGGTTCCTATAATTCACCCCTCCACTTT. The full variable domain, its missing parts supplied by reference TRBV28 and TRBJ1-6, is DVKVTQSSRYLVKRTGEKVFLECVQDMDHENMFWYRQDPGLGLRLIYFSYDVKMKEKGDIPEGYSVSREKKERFSLILESASTNQTSMYLCASSLRGSYNSPLHFGNGTRLTVT.

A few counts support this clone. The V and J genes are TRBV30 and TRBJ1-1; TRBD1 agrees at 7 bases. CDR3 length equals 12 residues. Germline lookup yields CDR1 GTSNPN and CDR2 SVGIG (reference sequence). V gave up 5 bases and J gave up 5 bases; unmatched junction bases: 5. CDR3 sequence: CAWDRVRTEAFF. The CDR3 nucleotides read TGTGCCTGGGACAGGGTTAGGACTGAAGCTTTCTTT.